A single sample gave rise to the 5 T cell receptor beta chains below, sequenced in a study of blood T cell repertoires in COVID-19. The protocol was immunoSEQ multiplex PCR, while the TCRdb copy is restricted to in-frame clones and leaves out a portion. The sample has some 350,000 clones, approximately 82% seen once. Sample: peripheral blood. These receptors originate from a man aged 30 to 45 with active or convalescent COVID-19.

The rearrangement uses TRBV5-1 and TRBJ2-3; the D gene is possibly TRBD2 (5 bases). Germline values: CDR1 SGHRS, CDR2 YFSETQ. This CDR3 has 16 amino acids. Deletions cut 1 base from V and 1 base from J, with 13 bases between. CDR3 region: CASSLTIPRGTDTQYF. The CDR3 DNA follows: TGCGCCAGCAGCTTGACAATCCCGAGGGGCACAGATACGCAGTATTTT. The whole variable domain, remainder taken from reference TRBV5-1 and TRBJ2-3, is KAGVTQTPRYLIKTRGQQVTLSCSPISGHRSVSWYQQTPGQGLQFLFEYFSETQRNKGNFPGRFSGRQFSNSRSEMNVSTLELGDSALYLCASSLTIPRGTDTQYFGPGTRLTVL.

The chain joins TRBV19 to TRBJ2-1; TRBD2 agrees at 10 bases. Losses at the gene ends were 8 bases for V and 8 bases for J; bases not matched to a gene: 6. The CDR3 runs 13 residues. Germline V lookup: CDR1 LNHDA, CDR2 SQIVND (reference sequence). The CDR3 DNA sequence: TGTGCCAGTTCCCAGCGGGGGGGGGATGAGCAGTTCTTC. It codes for CASSQRGGDEQFF.

The V call is TRBV6-1, the J call TRBJ2-7, with 8 bases aligning to TRBD2. The CDR3 runs 17 residues. The germline gives CDR1 MNHNS, CDR2 SASEGT. With 3 bases clipped from V and 1 base from J, the junction kept 11 bases outside the gene matches. The CDR3 sequence is CASSEGLGRGKSYEQYF. The CDR3 bases are TGTGCCAGCAGTGAGGGACTAGGACGGGGCAAGTCCTACGAGCAGTACTTC.

This chain links TRBV28 with TRBJ1-6; D perhaps matches TRBD1 (5 bases). Germline V gene data show CDR1 as MDHEN and CDR2 as SYDVKM. The CDR3 totals 15 residues. The germline V and J ends were trimmed by 2 bases and 7 bases, with 12 bases remaining between them. The DNA for the CDR3 is TGTGCCAGCAGTTTAGCCAGGGTTTACAATTCACCCCTCCACTTT. Translating it yields CASSLARVYNSPLHF.

The chain has TRBV3-1 (or the pseudogene TRBV3-2) and TRBJ2-2; TRBD1 agrees at 7 bases. The CDR3 covers 17 residues. With 4 bases clipped from V and 1 base from J, the junction kept 9 bases outside the gene matches. Germline V gene data show CDR1 as LGHDT and CDR2 as YNNKEL (reference sequence). The CDR3 region is CASSPRPRTGNTGELFF. CDR3 bases: TGTGCCAGCAGCCCCCGACCAAGGACAGGGAACACCGGGGAGCTGTTTTTT.